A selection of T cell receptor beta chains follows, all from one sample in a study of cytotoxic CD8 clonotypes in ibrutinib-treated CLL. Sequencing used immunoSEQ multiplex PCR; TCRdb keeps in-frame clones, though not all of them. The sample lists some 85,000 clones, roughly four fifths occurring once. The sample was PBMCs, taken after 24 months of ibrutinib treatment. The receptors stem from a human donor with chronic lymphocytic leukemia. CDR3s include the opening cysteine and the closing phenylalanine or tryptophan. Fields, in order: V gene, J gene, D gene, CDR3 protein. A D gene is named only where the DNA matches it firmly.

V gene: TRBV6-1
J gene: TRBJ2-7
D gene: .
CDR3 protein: CASSALSYEQYF

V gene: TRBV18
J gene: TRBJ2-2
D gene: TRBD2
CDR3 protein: CASSPSSSGHFTGELFF

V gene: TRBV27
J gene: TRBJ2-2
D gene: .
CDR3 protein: CAGGMTNTGELFF

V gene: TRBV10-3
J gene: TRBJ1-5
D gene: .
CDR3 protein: CAISDWEGNQPQHF

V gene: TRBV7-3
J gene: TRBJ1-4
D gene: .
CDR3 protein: CASSLAIGPNEKLFF

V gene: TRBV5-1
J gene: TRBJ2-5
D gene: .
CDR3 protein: CASSWGEETQYF

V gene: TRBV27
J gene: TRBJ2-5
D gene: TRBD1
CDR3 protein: CASSQHRGPETQYF

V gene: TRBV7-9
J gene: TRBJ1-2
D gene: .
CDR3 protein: CASSLARDGYTF

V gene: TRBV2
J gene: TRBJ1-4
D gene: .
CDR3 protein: CASSRGTTSTNEKLFF

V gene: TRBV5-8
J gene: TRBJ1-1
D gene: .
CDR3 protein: CASSLGLGATTEAFF

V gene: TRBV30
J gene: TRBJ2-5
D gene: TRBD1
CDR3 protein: CAWSTAGGMGTQYF

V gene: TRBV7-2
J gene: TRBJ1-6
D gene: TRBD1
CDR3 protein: CASSPPGTVNSPLHF

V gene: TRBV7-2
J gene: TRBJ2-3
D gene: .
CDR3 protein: CASSFPGISTDTQYF

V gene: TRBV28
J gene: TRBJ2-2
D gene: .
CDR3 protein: CASRDNARRSGVLFF

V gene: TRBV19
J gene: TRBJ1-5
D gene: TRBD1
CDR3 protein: CASSIAGTGRAGNQPQHF

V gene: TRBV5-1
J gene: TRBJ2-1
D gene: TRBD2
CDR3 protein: CASSLALAAYNEQFF

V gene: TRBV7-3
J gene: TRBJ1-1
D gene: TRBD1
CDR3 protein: CASSPTGTAVRGSEAFF

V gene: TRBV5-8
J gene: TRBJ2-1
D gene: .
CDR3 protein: CASSLFEYNEQFF

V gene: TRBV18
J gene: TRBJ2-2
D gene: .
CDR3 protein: CASSPPTGTNTGELFF

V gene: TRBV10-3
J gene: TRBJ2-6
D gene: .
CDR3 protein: CAISTGANVLTF

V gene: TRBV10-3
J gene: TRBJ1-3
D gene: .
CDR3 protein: CATGALVDPGVTIYF

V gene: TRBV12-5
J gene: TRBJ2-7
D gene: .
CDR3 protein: CASEKNDEQYF

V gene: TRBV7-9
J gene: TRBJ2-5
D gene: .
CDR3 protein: CASSPSSRGETQYF

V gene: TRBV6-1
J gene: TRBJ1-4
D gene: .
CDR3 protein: CASSPIGKLFF

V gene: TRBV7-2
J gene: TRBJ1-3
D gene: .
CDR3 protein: CASSLNPRGAGNTIYF

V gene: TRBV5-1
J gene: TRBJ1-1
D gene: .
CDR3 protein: CASSLDVLNTEAFF

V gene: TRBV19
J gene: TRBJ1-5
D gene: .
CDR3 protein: CASSRRDTLGQPQHF

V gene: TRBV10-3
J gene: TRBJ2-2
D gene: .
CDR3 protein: CAISERSQPSNTGELFF

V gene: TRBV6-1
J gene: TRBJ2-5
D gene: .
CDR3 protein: CASILGQPGGETQYF

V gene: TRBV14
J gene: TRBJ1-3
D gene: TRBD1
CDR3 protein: CASSHFSGTGKSGNTIYF

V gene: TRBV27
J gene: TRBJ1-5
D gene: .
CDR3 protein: CASSLRPVNQPQHF

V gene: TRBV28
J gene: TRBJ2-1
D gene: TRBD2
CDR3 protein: CASSLQLAGGSEFF

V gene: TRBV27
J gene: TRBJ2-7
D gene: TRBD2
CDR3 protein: CASSLLPGTSGIKEQYF

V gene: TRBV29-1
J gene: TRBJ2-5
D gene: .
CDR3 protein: CSVGRETQYF

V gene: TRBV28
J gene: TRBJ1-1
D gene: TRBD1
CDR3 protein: CASSPGQLNTEAFF

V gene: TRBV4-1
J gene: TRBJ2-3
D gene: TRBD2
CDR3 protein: CASSQDSAGGGDTQYF